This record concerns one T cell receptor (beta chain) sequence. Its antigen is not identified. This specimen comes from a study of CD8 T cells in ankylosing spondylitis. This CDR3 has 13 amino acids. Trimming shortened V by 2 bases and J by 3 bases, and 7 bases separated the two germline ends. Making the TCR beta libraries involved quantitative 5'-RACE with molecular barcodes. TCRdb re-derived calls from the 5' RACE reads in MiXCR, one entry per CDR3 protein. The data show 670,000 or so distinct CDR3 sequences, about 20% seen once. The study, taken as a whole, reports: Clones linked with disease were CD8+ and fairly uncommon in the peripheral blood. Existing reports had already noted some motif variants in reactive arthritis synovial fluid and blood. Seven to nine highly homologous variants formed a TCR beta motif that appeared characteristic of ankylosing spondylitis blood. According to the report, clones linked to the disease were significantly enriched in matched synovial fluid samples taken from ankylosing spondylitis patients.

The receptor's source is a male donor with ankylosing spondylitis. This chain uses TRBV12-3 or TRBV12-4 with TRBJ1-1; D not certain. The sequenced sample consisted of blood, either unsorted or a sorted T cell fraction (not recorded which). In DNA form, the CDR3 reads TGTGCCAGCAGTTTAAAGCTTTACACTGAAGCTTTCTTT. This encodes CASSLKLYTEAFF.